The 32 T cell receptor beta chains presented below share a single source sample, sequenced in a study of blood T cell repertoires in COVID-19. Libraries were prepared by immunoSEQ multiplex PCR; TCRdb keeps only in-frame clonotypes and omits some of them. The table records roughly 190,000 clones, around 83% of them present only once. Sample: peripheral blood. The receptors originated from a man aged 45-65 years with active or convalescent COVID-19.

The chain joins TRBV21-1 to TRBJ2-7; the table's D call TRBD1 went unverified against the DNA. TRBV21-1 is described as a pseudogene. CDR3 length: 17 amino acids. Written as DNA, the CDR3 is TGTGCCAGCAGCAAACCCGTTGGATTCGAGCAGGCCTACGAGCAGTACTTC. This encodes CASSKPVGFEQAYEQYF.

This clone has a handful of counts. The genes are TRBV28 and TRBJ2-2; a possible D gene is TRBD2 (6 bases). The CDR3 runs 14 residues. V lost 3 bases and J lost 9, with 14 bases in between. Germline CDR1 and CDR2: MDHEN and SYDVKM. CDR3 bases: TGTGCCAGCAGTTTGTCCGGGAGTGCCTGGGAGCTGTTTTTT. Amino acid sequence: CASSLSGSAWELFF.

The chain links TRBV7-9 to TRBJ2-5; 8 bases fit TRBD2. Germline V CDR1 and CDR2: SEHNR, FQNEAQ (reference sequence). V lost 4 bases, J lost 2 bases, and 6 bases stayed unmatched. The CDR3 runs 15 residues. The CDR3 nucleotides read TGTGCCAGCAGCTCCCGGGAGGGGTTTCAAGAGACCCAGTACTTC. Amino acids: CASSSREGFQETQYF.

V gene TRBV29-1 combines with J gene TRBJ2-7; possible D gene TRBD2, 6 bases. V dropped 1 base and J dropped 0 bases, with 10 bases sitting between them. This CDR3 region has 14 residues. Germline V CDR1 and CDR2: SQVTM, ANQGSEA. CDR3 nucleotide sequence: TGCAGCGTTGAAGGGGGGGATAGCTCCTACGAGCAGTACTTC. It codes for CSVEGGDSSYEQYF.

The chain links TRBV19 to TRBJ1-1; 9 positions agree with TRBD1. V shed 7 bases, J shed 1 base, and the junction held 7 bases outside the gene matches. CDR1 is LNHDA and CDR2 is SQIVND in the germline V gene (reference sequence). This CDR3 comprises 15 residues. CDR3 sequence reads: CASTAGQGTNTEAFF. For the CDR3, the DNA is TGTGCCAGTACTGCCGGACAGGGGACGAACACTGAAGCTTTCTTT.

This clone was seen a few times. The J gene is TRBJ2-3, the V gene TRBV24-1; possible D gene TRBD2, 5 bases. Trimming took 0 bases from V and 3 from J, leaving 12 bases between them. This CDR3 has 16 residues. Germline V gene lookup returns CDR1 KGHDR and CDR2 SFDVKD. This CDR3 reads CATSDLRFGGTDTQYF. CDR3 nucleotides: TGTGCCACCAGTGATTTGCGTTTTGGAGGAACAGATACGCAGTATTTT.

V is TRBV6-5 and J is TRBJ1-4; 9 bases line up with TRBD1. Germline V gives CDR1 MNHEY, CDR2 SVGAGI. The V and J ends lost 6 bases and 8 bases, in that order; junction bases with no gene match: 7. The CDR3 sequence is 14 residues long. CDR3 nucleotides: TGTGCCAGCAGCGAGGACAGGGGACGGGAAAAACTGTTTTTT. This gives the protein CASSEDRGREKLFF.

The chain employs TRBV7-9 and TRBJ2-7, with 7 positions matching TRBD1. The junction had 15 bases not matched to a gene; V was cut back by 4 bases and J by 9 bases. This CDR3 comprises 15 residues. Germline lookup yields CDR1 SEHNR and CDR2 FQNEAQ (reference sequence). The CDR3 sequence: CASSSRDSNPFRQYF. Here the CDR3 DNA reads TGTGCCAGCAGCTCTCGGGACAGCAACCCCTTTCGGCAGTACTTC.

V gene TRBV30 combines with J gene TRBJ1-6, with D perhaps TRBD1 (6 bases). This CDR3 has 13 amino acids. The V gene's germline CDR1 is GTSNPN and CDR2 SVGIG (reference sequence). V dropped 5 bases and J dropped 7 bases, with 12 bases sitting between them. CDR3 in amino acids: CAWEQGPNSPLHF. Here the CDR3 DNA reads TGTGCCTGGGAACAGGGACCGAATTCACCCCTCCACTTT.

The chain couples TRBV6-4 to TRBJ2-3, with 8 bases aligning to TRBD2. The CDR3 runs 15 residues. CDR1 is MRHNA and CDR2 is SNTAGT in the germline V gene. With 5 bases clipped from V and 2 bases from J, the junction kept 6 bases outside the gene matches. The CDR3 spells CASSPSSGSTDTQYF. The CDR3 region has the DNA TGTGCCAGCAGTCCCTCTAGCGGGTCCACAGATACGCAGTATTTT.

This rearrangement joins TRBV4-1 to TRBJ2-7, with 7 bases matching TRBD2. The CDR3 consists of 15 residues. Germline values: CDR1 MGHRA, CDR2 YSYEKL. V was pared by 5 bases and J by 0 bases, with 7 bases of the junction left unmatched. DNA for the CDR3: TGCGCCAGCAGCACCATAGCGGGCCTCTCCTACGAGCAGTACTTC. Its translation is CASSTIAGLSYEQYF.

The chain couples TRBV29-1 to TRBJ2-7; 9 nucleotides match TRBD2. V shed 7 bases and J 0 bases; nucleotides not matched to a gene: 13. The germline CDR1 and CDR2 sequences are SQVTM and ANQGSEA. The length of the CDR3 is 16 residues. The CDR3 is CSAGGLALGSSYEQYF. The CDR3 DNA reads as TGCAGCGCCGGGGGACTAGCCCTAGGTAGCTCCTACGAGCAGTACTTC.

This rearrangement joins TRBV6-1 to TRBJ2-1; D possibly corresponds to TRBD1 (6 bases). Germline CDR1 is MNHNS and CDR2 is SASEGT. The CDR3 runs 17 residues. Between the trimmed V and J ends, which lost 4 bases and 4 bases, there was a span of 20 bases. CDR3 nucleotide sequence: TGTGCCAGCAGTGTTTCAGTCCCAGGGGTTTGGTACAATGAGCAGTTCTTC. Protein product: CASSVSVPGVWYNEQFF.

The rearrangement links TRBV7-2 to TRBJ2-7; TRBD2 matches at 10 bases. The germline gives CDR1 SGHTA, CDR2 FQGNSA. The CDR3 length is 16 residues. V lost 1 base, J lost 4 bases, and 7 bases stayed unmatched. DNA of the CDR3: TGTGCCAGCAGCTTAGTAGGGACTAGCGTACGTTACGAGCAGTACTTC. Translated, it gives CASSLVGTSVRYEQYF.

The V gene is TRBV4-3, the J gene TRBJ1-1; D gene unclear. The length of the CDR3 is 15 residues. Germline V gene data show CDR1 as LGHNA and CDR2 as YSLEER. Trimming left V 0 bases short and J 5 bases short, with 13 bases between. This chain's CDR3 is CASSQDPGRETEAFF. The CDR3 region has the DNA TGCGCCAGCAGCCAAGATCCGGGAAGGGAGACTGAAGCTTTCTTT.

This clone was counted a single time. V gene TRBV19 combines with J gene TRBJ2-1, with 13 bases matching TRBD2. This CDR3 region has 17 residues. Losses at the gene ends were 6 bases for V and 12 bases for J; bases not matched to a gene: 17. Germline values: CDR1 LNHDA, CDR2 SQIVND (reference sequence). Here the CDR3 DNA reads TGTGCCAGTAGCAGAGCCTCGGGACTAGCGGGGCGGGCCGGGCAGTTCTTC. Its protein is CASSRASGLAGRAGQFF.

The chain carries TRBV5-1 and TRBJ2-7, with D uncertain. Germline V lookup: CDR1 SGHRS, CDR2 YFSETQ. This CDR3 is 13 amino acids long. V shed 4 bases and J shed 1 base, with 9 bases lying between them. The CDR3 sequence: CASSKTASYEQYF. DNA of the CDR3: TGCGCCAGCAGCAAAACAGCTTCCTACGAGCAGTACTTC. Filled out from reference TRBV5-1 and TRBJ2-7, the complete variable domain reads KAGVTQTPRYLIKTRGQQVTLSCSPISGHRSVSWYQQTPGQGLQFLFEYFSETQRNKGNFPGRFSGRQFSNSRSEMNVSTLELGDSALYLCASSKTASYEQYFGPGTRLTVT.

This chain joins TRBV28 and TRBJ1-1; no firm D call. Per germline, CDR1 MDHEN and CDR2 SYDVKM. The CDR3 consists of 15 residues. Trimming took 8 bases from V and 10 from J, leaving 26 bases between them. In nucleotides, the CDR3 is TGTGCCAGCCCTCCTCCGTCAGGCGTCCACGGAGGAGCTTTCTTT. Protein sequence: CASPPPSGVHGGAFF.

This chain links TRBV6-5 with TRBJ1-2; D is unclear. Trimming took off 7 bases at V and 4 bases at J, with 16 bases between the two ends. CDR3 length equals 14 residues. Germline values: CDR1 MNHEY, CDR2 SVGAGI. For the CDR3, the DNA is TGTGCCAGCACAGGAGGTCCCCGAGGCTATGGCTACACCTTC. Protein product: CASTGGPRGYGYTF.

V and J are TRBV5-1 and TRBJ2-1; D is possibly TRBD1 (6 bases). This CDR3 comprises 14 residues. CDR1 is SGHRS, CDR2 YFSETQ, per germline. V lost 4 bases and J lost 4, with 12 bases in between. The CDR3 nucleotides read TGCGCCAGCAGCCCCGGACAGACGTACAATGAGCAGTTCTTC. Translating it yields CASSPGQTYNEQFF.

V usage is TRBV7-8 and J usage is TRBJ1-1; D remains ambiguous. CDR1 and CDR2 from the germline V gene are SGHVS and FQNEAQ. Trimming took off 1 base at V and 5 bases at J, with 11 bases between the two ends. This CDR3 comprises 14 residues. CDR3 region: CASSLDEVKTEAFF. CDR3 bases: TGTGCCAGCAGCTTAGACGAGGTCAAAACTGAAGCTTTCTTT.

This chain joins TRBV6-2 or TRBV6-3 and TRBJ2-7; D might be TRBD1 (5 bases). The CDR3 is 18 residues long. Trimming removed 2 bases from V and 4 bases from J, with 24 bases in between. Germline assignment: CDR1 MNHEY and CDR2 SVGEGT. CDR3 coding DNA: TGTGCCAGCAGTTACCGCCAACGGGCGATTAAGGGGATGTACGAGCAGTACTTC. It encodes CASSYRQRAIKGMYEQYF.

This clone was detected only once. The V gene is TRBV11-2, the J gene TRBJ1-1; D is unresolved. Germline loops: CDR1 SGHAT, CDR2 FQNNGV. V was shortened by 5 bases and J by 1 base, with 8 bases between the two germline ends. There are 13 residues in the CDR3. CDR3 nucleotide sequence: TGTGCCAGCAGCCCTCAGTGGAACACTGAAGCTTTCTTT. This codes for CASSPQWNTEAFF.

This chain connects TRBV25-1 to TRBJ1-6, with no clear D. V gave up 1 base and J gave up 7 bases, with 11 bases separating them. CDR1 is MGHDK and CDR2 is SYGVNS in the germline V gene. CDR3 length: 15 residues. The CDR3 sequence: CASSESYRRNSPLHF. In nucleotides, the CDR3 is TGTGCCAGCAGTGAATCGTACAGACGAAATTCACCCCTCCACTTT.

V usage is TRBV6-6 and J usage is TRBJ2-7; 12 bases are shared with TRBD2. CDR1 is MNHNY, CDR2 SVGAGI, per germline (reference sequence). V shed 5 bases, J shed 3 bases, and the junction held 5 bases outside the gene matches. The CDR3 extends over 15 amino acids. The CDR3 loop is CASSTSGGLGYEQYF. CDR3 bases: TGTGCCAGCAGTACTAGCGGGGGGCTCGGCTACGAGCAGTACTTC.

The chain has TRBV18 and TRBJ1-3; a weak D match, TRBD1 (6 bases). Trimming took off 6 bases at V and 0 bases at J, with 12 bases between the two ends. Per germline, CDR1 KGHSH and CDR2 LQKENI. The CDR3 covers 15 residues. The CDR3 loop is CASSPRTVSGNTIYF. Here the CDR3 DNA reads TGTGCCAGCTCTCCCCGGACAGTCTCTGGAAACACCATATATTTT.

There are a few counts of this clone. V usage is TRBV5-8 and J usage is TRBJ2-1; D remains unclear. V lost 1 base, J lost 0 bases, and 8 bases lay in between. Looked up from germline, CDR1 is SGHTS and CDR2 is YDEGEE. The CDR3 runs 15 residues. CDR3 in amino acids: CASSLRATSYNEQFF. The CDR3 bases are TGTGCCAGCAGCTTGAGAGCGACCTCCTACAATGAGCAGTTCTTC.

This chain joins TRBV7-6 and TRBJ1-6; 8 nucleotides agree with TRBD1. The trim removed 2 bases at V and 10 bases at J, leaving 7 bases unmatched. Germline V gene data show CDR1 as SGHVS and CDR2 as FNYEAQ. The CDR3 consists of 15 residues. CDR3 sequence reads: CASSLIAGGESPLHF. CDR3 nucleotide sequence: TGTGCCAGCAGCTTAATCGCAGGGGGCGAGTCACCCCTCCACTTT.

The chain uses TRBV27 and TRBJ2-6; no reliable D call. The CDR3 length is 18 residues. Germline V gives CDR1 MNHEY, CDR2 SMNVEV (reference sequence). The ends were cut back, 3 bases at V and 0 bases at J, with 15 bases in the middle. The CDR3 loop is CASSFRPGPSSGANVLTF. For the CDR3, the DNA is TGTGCCAGCAGTTTTCGCCCAGGTCCCTCCTCTGGGGCCAACGTCCTGACTTTC. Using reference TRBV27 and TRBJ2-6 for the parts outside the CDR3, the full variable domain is EAQVTQNPRYLITVTGKKLTVTCSQNMNHEYMSWYRQDPGLGLRQIYYSMNVEVTDKGDVPEGYKVSRKEKRNFPLILESPSPNQTSLYFCASSFRPGPSSGANVLTFGAGSRLTVL.

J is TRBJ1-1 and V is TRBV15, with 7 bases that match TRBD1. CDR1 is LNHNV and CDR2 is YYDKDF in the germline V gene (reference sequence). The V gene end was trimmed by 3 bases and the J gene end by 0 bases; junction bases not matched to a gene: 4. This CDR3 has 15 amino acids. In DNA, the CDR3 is TGTGCCACCAGCAGCGACAGGGCGCTGAACACTGAAGCTTTCTTT. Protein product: CATSSDRALNTEAFF.

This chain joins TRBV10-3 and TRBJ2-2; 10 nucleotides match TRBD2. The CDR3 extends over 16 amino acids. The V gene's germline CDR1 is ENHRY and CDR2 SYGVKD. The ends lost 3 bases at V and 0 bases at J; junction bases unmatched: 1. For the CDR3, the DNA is TGTGCCATCAGTGATAGCGGGAGGTCGAACACCGGGGAGCTGTTTTTT. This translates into CAISDSGRSNTGELFF.

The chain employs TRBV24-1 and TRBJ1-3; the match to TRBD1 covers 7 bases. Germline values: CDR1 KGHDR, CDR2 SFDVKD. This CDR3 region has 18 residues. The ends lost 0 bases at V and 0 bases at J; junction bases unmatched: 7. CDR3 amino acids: CATSDLAEQGYSGNTIYF. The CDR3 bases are TGTGCCACCAGTGATTTGGCCGAACAGGGGTACTCTGGAAACACCATATATTTT.